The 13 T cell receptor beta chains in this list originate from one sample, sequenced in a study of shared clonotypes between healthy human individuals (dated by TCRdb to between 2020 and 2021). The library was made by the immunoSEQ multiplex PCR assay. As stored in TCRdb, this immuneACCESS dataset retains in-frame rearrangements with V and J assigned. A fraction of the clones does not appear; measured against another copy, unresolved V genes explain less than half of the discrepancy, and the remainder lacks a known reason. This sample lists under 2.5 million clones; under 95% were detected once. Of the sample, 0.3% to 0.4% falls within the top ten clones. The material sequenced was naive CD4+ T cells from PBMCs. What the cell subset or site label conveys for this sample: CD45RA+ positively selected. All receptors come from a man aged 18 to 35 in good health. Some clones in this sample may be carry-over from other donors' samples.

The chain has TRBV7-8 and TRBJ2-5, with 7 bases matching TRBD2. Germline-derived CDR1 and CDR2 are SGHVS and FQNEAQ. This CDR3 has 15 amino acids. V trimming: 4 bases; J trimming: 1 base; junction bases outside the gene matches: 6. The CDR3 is CASSSGGPTQETQYF. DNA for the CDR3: TGTGCCAGCAGCTCGGGGGGTCCTACCCAAGAGACCCAGTACTTC.

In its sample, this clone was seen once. DNA of the CDR3: TGTGCCAGCAGTCCGACAGGGTCCCGCACAGATACGCAGTATTTT. It yields the protein CASSPTGSRTDTQYF. The chain links TRBV28 to TRBJ2-3; 7 bases line up with TRBD1. The germline V gene encodes CDR1 MDHEN and CDR2 SYDVKM. The CDR3 consists of 15 residues. Germline trimming cut 5 bases from V and 1 base from J; bases unmatched to any gene: 6.

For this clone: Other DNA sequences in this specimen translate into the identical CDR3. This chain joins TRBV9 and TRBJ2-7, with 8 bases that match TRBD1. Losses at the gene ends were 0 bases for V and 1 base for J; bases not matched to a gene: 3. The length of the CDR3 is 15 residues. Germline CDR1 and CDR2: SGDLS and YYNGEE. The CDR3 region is CASSVEGTGSYEQYF. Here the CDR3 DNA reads TGTGCCAGCAGCGTAGAGGGGACAGGTTCCTACGAGCAGTACTTC.

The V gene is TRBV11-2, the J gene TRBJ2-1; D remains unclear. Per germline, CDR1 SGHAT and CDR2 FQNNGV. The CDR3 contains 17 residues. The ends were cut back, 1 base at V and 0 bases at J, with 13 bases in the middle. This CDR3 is CASSLGRATSSYNEQFF. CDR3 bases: TGTGCCAGCAGCTTAGGGCGCGCCACGAGCTCCTACAATGAGCAGTTCTTC.

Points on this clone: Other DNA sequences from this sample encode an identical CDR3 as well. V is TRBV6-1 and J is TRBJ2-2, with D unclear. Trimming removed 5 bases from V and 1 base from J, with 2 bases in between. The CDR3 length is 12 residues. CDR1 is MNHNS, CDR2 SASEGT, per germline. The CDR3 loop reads CASSRNTGELFF. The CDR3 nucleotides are TGTGCCAGCAGTAGGAACACCGGGGAGCTGTTTTTT.

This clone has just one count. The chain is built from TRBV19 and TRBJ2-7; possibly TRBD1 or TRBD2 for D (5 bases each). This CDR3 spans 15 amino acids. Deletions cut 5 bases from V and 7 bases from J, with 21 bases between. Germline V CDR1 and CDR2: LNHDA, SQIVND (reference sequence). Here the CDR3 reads CASSPIDTSGQEQYF. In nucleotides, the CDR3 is TGTGCCAGTAGTCCCATCGATACGTCGGGGCAGGAGCAGTACTTC.

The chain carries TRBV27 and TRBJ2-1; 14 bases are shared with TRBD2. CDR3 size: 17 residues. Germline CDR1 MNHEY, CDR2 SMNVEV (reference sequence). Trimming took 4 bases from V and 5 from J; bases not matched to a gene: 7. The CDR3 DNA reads TGTGCCAGCAGTTACATGGCGGGACTAGCGGGAGACAATGAGCAGTTCTTC. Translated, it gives CASSYMAGLAGDNEQFF.

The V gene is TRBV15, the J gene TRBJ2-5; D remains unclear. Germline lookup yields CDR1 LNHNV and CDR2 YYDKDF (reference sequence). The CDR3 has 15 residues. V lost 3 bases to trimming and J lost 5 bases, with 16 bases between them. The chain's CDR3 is CATSRIRSVGETQYF. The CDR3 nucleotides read TGTGCCACCAGCAGGATCCGGTCCGTCGGGGAGACCCAGTACTTC.

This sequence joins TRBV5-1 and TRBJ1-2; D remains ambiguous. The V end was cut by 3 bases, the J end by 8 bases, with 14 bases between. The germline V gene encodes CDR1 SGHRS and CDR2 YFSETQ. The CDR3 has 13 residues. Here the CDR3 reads CASSSKEGGGYTF. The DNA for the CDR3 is TGCGCCAGCAGCTCGAAGGAGGGAGGCGGCTACACCTTC.

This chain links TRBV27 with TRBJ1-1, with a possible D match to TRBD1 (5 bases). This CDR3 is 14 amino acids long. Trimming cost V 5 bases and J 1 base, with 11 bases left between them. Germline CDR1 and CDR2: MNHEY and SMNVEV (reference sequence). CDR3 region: CASSQPGENTEAFF. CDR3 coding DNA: TGTGCCAGCAGTCAACCGGGGGAGAACACTGAAGCTTTCTTT.

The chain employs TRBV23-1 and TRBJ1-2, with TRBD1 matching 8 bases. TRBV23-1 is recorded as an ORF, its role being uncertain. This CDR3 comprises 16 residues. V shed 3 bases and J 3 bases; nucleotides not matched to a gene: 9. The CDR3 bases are TGCGCCAGCAGTCATCCGGACGGACAGGGCGACTATGGCTACACCTTC. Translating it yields CASSHPDGQGDYGYTF.

Here the CDR3 reads CASSLGSLINQPQHF. Written as DNA, the CDR3 is TGTGCCAGCAGCTTAGGTAGTCTCATAAATCAGCCCCAGCATTTT. The chain links TRBV7-9 to TRBJ1-5; D unclear. Germline loops: CDR1 SEHNR, CDR2 FQNEAQ (reference sequence). This CDR3 has 15 amino acids. V shed 1 base and J shed 4 bases, with 11 bases lying between them.

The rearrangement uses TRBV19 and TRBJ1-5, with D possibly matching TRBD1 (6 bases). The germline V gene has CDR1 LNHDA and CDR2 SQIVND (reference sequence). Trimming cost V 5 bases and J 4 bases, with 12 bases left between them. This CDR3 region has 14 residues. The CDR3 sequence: CASSWDISNQPQHF. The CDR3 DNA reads TGTGCCAGTAGTTGGGACATCTCAAATCAGCCCCAGCATTTT.